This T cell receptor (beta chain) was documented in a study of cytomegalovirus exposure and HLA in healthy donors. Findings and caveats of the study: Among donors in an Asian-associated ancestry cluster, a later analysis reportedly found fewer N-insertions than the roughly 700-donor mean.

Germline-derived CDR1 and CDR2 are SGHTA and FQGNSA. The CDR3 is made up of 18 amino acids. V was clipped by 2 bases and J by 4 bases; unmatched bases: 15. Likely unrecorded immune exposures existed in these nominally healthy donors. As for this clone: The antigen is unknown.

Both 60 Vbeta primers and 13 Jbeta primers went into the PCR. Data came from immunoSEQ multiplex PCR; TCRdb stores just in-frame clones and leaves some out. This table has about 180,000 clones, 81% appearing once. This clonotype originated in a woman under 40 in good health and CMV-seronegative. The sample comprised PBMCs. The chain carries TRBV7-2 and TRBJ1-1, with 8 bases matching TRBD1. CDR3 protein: CASSLRRGQARRTTEAFF. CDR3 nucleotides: TGTGCCAGCAGCTTACGCCGGGGACAGGCCCGAAGAACCACTGAAGCTTTCTTT.